This TCR beta chain stems from a study of T cell changes during pregnancy in multiple sclerosis. This CDR3 region has 16 residues. Germline V CDR1 and CDR2: SGHRS, YFSETQ. The ends were cut back, 0 bases at V and 4 bases at J, with 13 bases in the middle. Method: immunoSEQ multiplex PCR; TCRdb's copy keeps in-frame clones and lacks some. Here the sample spans 40,000 or so clones, 90% to 95% being singletons. The material sequenced was CD8+ T cells from peripheral blood mononuclear cells, taken in the second trimester of pregnancy. The sequence came from a female donor with multiple sclerosis, enrolled in a pregnancy study. The chain uses TRBV5-1 and TRBJ2-2, with D perhaps TRBD2 (5 bases). CDR3 protein: CASSLGLASVTGELFF. DNA of the CDR3: TGCGCCAGCAGCTTGGGGCTAGCTTCTGTCACCGGGGAGCTGTTTTTT. Full variable domain (rest looked up from reference TRBV5-1 and TRBJ2-2): KAGVTQTPRYLIKTRGQQVTLSCSPISGHRSVSWYQQTPGQGLQFLFEYFSETQRNKGNFPGRFSGRQFSNSRSEMNVSTLELGDSALYLCASSLGLASVTGELFFGEGSRLTVL.